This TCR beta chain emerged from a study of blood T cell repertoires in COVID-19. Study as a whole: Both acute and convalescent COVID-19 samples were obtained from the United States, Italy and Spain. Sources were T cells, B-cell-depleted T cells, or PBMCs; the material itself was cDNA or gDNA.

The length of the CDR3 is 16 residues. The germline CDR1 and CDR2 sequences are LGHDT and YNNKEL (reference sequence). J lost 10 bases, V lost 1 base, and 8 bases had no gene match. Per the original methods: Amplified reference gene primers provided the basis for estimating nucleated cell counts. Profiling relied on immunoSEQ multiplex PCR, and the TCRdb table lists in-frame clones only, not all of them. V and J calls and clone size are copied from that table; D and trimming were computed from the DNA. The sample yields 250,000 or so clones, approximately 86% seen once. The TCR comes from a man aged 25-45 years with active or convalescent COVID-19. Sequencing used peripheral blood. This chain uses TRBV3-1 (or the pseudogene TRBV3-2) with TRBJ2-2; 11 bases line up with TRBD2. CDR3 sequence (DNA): TGTGCCAGCAGCCAAGGCACTAGCGGGGGCCCGTTGGAGCTGTTTTTT. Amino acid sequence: CASSQGTSGGPLELFF.